This T cell receptor beta chain was identified in a study of blood T cell repertoires in COVID-19. Overall study context: There were acute and convalescent COVID-19 samples, and they came from the United States, Italy and Spain. PBMCs, B-cell-depleted T cells, or T cells were the source of the cDNA or gDNA that made up the material.

Measured with immunoSEQ multiplex PCR; TCRdb has only the in-frame clones, and not every one. This table holds around 150,000 clones, approximately 91% found once. The junction had 16 bases not matched to a gene; V was cut back by 4 bases and J by 4 bases. This CDR3 has 17 residues. The germline V gene has CDR1 SQVTM and CDR2 ANQGSEA. V usage is TRBV29-1 and J usage is TRBJ2-1, with TRBD2 identical over 7 bases. Sequencing was performed on peripheral blood. The source of this sequence is a man aged 18-30 years with acute or convalescent COVID-19. CDR3 in amino acids: CSVAGRRGGSSYNEQFF. In nucleotides, the CDR3 is TGCAGCGTTGCGGGCCGGCGGGGAGGGTCAAGTTACAATGAGCAGTTCTTC.